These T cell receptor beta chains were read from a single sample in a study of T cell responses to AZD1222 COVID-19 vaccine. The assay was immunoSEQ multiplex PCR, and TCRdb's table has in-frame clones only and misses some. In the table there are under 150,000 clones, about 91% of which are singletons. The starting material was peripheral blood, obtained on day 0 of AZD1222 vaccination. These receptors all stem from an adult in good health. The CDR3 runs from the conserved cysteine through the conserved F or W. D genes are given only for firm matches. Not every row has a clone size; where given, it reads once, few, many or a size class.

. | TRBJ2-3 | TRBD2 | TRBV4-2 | TGTGCCAGCAGCCAAGTGACGGGAGGGGCAGATACGCAGTATTTT | CASSQVTGGADTQYF
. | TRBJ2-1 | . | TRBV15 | TGTGCCACCAGCAGAGATTTAGGCGAGGTATGGGACAATGAGCAGTTCTTC | CATSRDLGEVWDNEQFF
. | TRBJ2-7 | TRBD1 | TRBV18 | TGTGCCAGCTCACCACCGCGAAACCCGGGACAGCCTTCCTACGAGCAGTACTTC | CASSPPRNPGQPSYEQYF
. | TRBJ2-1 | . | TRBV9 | TGTGCCAGCAGCGCCCGGGGCCATGAGCAGTTCTTC | CASSARGHEQFF
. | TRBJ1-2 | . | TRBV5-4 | TGTGCCAGCAGCTTGTCGGGGGCCGGCGGCTACACCTTC | CASSLSGAGGYTF
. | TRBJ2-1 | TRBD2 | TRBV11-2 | TGTGCCAGCAGCTCACTAGCGGGAGGAGGTAATGAGCAGTTCTTC | CASSSLAGGGNEQFF
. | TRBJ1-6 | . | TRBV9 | TGTGCCAGCACCTTCTCGGGAGATTCACCCCTCCACTTT | CASTFSGDSPLHF
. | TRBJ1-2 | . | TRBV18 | TGTGCCAGCTCACAAACCCATTGGACAACATCCCCTTCTGGCTACACCTTC | CASSQTHWTTSPSGYTF
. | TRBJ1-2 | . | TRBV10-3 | TGTGCCATCAGTGAGCCTATGGAGGGGAACGGCTACACCTTC | CAISEPMEGNGYTF
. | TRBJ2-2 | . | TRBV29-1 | TGCAGCGCCCTCGCCGCTGGGGGAGTGACCGGGGAGCTGTTTTTT | CSALAAGGVTGELFF
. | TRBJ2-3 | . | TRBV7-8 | TGTGCCAGCAGCCTCGGGGGAGTCGGGTCAGATACGCAGTATTTT | CASSLGGVGSDTQYF
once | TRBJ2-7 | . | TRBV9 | TGTGCCAGCAGCGTACTGGGGGCAAGGGAGCAGTACTTC | CASSVLGAREQYF
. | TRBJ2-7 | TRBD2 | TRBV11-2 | TGTGCCAGCGGTGTACTGGGACTAGTCTACGAGCAGTACTTC | CASGVLGLVYEQYF
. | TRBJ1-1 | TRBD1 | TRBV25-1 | TGTGCCAGCAGTGCAGGGGGCGCGGGTAGCACTGAAGCTTTCTTT | CASSAGGAGSTEAFF
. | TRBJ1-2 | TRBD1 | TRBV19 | TGTGCCAGTAGCTCTGAAGGGACAGCCAACTATGGCTACACCTTC | CASSSEGTANYGYTF
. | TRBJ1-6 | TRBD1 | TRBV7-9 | TGTGCCAGCAGCCCAGGGGCAGGGGGCGTCCCACCCCTCCACTTT | CASSPGAGGVPPLHF
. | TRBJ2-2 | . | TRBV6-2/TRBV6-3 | TGTGCCAGCAGTTATGTTGCAGGTGGATTGAACACCGGGGAGCTGTTTTTT | CASSYVAGGLNTGELFF
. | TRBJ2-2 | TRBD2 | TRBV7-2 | TGTGCCAGCAGCTTAACTAGCGCGATATTGAACACCGGGGAGCTGTTTTTT | CASSLTSAILNTGELFF
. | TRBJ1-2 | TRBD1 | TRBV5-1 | TGCGCCAGCAGCAAAGAAACAGGGGACTATGGCTACACCTTC | CASSKETGDYGYTF
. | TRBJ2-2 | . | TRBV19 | TGTGCCAGTAGTGAGCCCCGCTTATATGAGGGGTACACCGGGGAGCTGTTTTTT | CASSEPRLYEGYTGELFF
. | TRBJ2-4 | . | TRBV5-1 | TGCGCCAGCAGCTTGGTGCCCTACAACGTCCAAAAAAACATTCAGTACTTC | CASSLVPYNVQKNIQYF
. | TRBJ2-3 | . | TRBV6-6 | TGTGCCAGCATCCGGAACAGGGATTCTCCCGGAGATACGCAGTATTTT | CASIRNRDSPGDTQYF
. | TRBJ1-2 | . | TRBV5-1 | TGCGCCAGCAGCTTGGCGACTAACCCCCACTATGGCTACACCTTC | CASSLATNPHYGYTF
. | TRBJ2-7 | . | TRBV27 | TGTGCCAGCAGTCCGAGGTCAGGAGAACAATACGAGCAGTACTTC | CASSPRSGEQYEQYF
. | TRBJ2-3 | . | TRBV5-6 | TGTGCCAGCAGTTACGGGAGCGGCACAGATACGCAGTATTTT | CASSYGSGTDTQYF
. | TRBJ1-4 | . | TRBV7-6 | TGTGCCAGCAGCTTAAACAGCGTTAATGAAAAACTGTTTTTT | CASSLNSVNEKLFF